This entry is about one T cell receptor beta chain. Its specificity is unknown. Buffy coats from healthy blood donors served as controls. Profiled with immunoSEQ multiplex PCR; TCRdb holds only in-frame clones, not every one. This sample has roughly 30,000 clones, with just under 75% found just once. After removal of 3 bases from V and 2 bases from J, the junction contained 5 bases not matched to a gene. Germline loops: CDR1 LGHNA, CDR2 YNFKEQ. The CDR3 length is 15 residues. This sample stems from a study of STAT5B mutations in CD4+ large granular lymphocyte leukemia. Study-level information: Healthy donors showed HLA-associated enrichment of the CDR3 'QG' motif.

Study-level results: Without HLA matching, higher CD4+ than CD8+ T-LGLL clonality could reflect small sample size. TRBV06-family usage was enriched in top patient clones (8/27) versus controls (2/35).

The chain uses TRBV4-2 and TRBJ1-1, with 8 bases aligning to TRBD1. The sample was CD4+ T cells from blood buffy coats. The sequence came from a human donor in good health. This chain's CDR3 is CASSQLDRVNTEAFF. DNA of the CDR3: TGTGCCAGCAGCCAGCTGGACAGGGTAAACACTGAAGCTTTCTTT.